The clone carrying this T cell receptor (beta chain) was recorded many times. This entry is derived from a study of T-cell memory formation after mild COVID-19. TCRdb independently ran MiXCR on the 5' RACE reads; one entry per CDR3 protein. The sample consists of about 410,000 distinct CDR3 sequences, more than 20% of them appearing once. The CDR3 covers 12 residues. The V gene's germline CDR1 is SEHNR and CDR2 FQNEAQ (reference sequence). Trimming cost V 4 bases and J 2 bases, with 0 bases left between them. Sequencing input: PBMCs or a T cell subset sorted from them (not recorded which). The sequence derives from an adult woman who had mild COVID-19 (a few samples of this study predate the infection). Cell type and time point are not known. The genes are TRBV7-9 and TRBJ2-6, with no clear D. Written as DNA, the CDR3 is TGTGCCAGCAGCTCTGGGGCCAACGTCCTGACTTTC. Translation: CASSSGANVLTF.